Listed below are T cell receptor beta chains from one sample, sequenced in a study of T-cell reconstitution after alpha-beta-depleted transplantation in children. Via MiXCR, TCRdb re-called the PCR reads, giving one row per CDR3 protein. This table has approximately 350,000 distinct CDR3 sequences, 15% to 20% appearing once. The sample in question was PBMCs, mostly from graft donor cells, obtained 360 days after TCRalphabeta/CD19-depleted stem cell transplant. These receptors all stem from a male patient between 2 and 10 years old who had a stem cell transplant for acute lymphoblastic leukemia, so the T cells may come from the graft donor. Both conserved end residues are part of each CDR3. The D gene is left open where the match is weak. Size tells how often a clone was seen (once, few, many) or the class of an expanded clone, and some rows leave it out.

abundance: few
j_gene: TRBJ1-2
d_gene: .
v_gene: TRBV7-6
len: 13
CDR3nt: TGTGCCAGCAGCTTAGGGCCGCGTTGGATCTACACCTTC
CDR3aa: CASSLGPRWIYTF

abundance: few
j_gene: TRBJ2-7
d_gene: .
v_gene: TRBV6-5
len: 15
CDR3nt: TGTGCCAGCAGTTACGTCGGGAGCTCTGGATACGAGCAGTACTTC
CDR3aa: CASSYVGSSGYEQYF

abundance: .
j_gene: TRBJ1-1
d_gene: .
v_gene: TRBV6-6
len: 13
CDR3nt: TGTGCCAGCAGTTACCGCCAGGGTGCTGAAGCTTTCTTT
CDR3aa: CASSYRQGAEAFF

abundance: .
j_gene: TRBJ2-4
d_gene: TRBD2
v_gene: TRBV12-3/TRBV12-4
len: 13
CDR3nt: TGTGCCAGCAGGCCTAGCGGGAGTGACATTCAGTACTTC
CDR3aa: CASRPSGSDIQYF

abundance: .
j_gene: TRBJ2-1
d_gene: .
v_gene: TRBV24-1
len: 13
CDR3nt: TGTGCCACCAGTGATCCGACCGCCAATGAGCAGTTCTTC
CDR3aa: CATSDPTANEQFF

abundance: .
j_gene: TRBJ1-1
d_gene: TRBD1
v_gene: TRBV12-3/TRBV12-4
len: 14
CDR3nt: TGTGCCAGCAGCCCCACAGGGGGCGGCACTGAAGCTTTCTTT
CDR3aa: CASSPTGGGTEAFF

abundance: few
j_gene: TRBJ2-1
d_gene: TRBD2
v_gene: TRBV4-3
len: 23
CDR3nt: TGCGCCAGCAGCCAAGGGATGCCTTACCCGGGACTAGCGGGAGAGGAGACCTACAATGAGCAGTTCTTC
CDR3aa: CASSQGMPYPGLAGEETYNEQFF

abundance: few
j_gene: TRBJ2-4
d_gene: TRBD1
v_gene: TRBV20-1
len: 13
CDR3nt: TGCAGTGCTCAGAGGGACAGCAAAAACATTCAGTACTTC
CDR3aa: CSAQRDSKNIQYF

abundance: few
j_gene: TRBJ2-7
d_gene: TRBD2
v_gene: TRBV7-2
len: 14
CDR3nt: TGTGCCAGCAGCTCGCCGGGACTAGCGGGAGTGGAGTACTTC
CDR3aa: CASSSPGLAGVEYF

abundance: many
j_gene: TRBJ2-5
d_gene: TRBD2
v_gene: TRBV10-3
len: 13
CDR3nt: TGTGCCACTGGACTAGCGGGTGAAGAGACCCAGTACTTC
CDR3aa: CATGLAGEETQYF

abundance: many
j_gene: TRBJ1-4
d_gene: .
v_gene: TRBV4-3
len: 14
CDR3nt: TGCGCCAGCAGCCAAGAACGGGGTTTGGAAAAACTGTTTTTT
CDR3aa: CASSQERGLEKLFF

abundance: .
j_gene: TRBJ1-5
d_gene: TRBD1
v_gene: TRBV20-1
len: 13
CDR3nt: TGCAGTGCTAGGGGACAGGGGTTAAAGCCCCAGCATTTT
CDR3aa: CSARGQGLKPQHF

abundance: .
j_gene: TRBJ2-5
d_gene: TRBD2
v_gene: TRBV12-3/TRBV12-4
len: 13
CDR3nt: TGTGCCAGCAGTCGGGACTACCCTGAGACCCAGTACTTC
CDR3aa: CASSRDYPETQYF

abundance: many
j_gene: TRBJ2-1
d_gene: TRBD2
v_gene: TRBV5-1
len: 16
CDR3nt: TGCGCCAGCAGCTGGAGACTAGCGGGAGGTAGAAATGAGCAGTTCTTC
CDR3aa: CASSWRLAGGRNEQFF

abundance: many
j_gene: TRBJ2-7
d_gene: .
v_gene: TRBV12-3/TRBV12-4
len: 15
CDR3nt: TGTGCCAGCAGTCAGGGCTATGTACCCTCCTACGAGCAGTACTTC
CDR3aa: CASSQGYVPSYEQYF

abundance: .
j_gene: TRBJ2-5
d_gene: .
v_gene: TRBV7-2
len: 14
CDR3nt: TGTGCCAGCAGCCCTCGGGACACCCAAGAGACCCAGTACTTC
CDR3aa: CASSPRDTQETQYF

abundance: few
j_gene: TRBJ2-5
d_gene: .
v_gene: TRBV2
len: 11
CDR3nt: TGTGCCAGTCTACAGGGTAGGGGCCAGTACTTC
CDR3aa: CASLQGRGQYF

abundance: .
j_gene: TRBJ2-1
d_gene: .
v_gene: TRBV7-3
len: 13
CDR3nt: TGTGCCAGCAGCTTAAACGGAATCGATGAGCAGTTCTTC
CDR3aa: CASSLNGIDEQFF

abundance: few
j_gene: TRBJ2-7
d_gene: .
v_gene: TRBV12-3/TRBV12-4
len: 16
CDR3nt: TGTGCCAGCAGCCGTACAGCACTGGGGCCCTTGTACGAGCAGTACTTC
CDR3aa: CASSRTALGPLYEQYF

abundance: .
j_gene: TRBJ2-2
d_gene: TRBD2
v_gene: TRBV6-5
len: 16
CDR3nt: TGTGCCAGCAGCCGCGGGAGGCTAGCCACCACCGGGGAGCTGTTTTTT
CDR3aa: CASSRGRLATTGELFF

abundance: .
j_gene: TRBJ2-1
d_gene: .
v_gene: TRBV19
len: 12
CDR3nt: TGTGCCAGTAGTAGGACAGCTAATGAGCAGTTCTTC
CDR3aa: CASSRTANEQFF

abundance: .
j_gene: TRBJ2-5
d_gene: TRBD2
v_gene: TRBV7-7
len: 14
CDR3nt: TGTGCTAGCAGCTTAGCGGGACATACGGAGACCCAGTACTTC
CDR3aa: CASSLAGHTETQYF

abundance: .
j_gene: TRBJ1-5
d_gene: TRBD1
v_gene: TRBV11-1
len: 19
CDR3nt: TGTGCCAGCAGCTCTGCGGGCAGGGGGGTCTACAATCGCAATCAGCCCCAGCATTTT
CDR3aa: CASSSAGRGVYNRNQPQHF

abundance: few
j_gene: TRBJ2-2
d_gene: .
v_gene: TRBV5-6
len: 11
CDR3nt: TGTGCCAGCAGCTTGCTCGGGGAGCTGTTTTTT
CDR3aa: CASSLLGELFF

abundance: .
j_gene: TRBJ2-7
d_gene: .
v_gene: TRBV11-3
len: 17
CDR3nt: TGTGCCAGCAGCTTAGATCCTGGCCGGACCGGCTCCTACGAGCAGTACTTC
CDR3aa: CASSLDPGRTGSYEQYF

abundance: .
j_gene: TRBJ2-3
d_gene: .
v_gene: TRBV9
len: 14
CDR3nt: TGTGCCAGCAGCGGACTGAAAAGCACAGATACGCAGTATTTT
CDR3aa: CASSGLKSTDTQYF

abundance: few
j_gene: TRBJ1-1
d_gene: .
v_gene: TRBV20-1
len: 13
CDR3nt: TGCAGTGCTTCAGGGGAAGGGAACACTGAAGCTTTCTTT
CDR3aa: CSASGEGNTEAFF

abundance: few
j_gene: TRBJ1-2
d_gene: TRBD1
v_gene: TRBV12-3/TRBV12-4
len: 13
CDR3nt: TGTGCCAGCAGCCCGACAGGGGGAGATGGCTACACCTTC
CDR3aa: CASSPTGGDGYTF

abundance: few
j_gene: TRBJ2-1
d_gene: .
v_gene: TRBV6-2/TRBV6-3
len: 15
CDR3nt: TGTGCCAGCAGTTACCTCCGCGCGCTCTACAATGAGCAGTTCTTC
CDR3aa: CASSYLRALYNEQFF

abundance: .
j_gene: TRBJ1-2
d_gene: .
v_gene: TRBV20-1
len: 15
CDR3nt: TGCAGTGCTTCCGGAGCAGCGGCAGGGTACTATGGCTACACCTTC
CDR3aa: CSASGAAAGYYGYTF

abundance: many
j_gene: TRBJ2-3
d_gene: TRBD2
v_gene: TRBV20-1
len: 17
CDR3nt: TGCAGTGCCCGGCGACTAGCTACCCACCTCCGCACAGATACGCAGTATTTT
CDR3aa: CSARRLATHLRTDTQYF

abundance: .
j_gene: TRBJ2-3
d_gene: TRBD2
v_gene: TRBV6-1
len: 17
CDR3nt: TGTGCCATCAGTGAAGCTAGCGGGATGGGGGCAACAGATACGCAGTATTTT
CDR3aa: CAISEASGMGATDTQYF

abundance: .
j_gene: TRBJ2-5
d_gene: .
v_gene: TRBV11-1
len: 15
CDR3nt: TGTGCCAGCAGCTTAGGGCTAGCGTACGGGGAGACCCAGTACTTC
CDR3aa: CASSLGLAYGETQYF

abundance: .
j_gene: TRBJ2-1
d_gene: .
v_gene: TRBV11-1
len: 15
CDR3nt: TGTGCCAGCAGCTCTGTAGCGGAGAGGTTTAGTGAGCAGTTCTTC
CDR3aa: CASSSVAERFSEQFF

abundance: .
j_gene: TRBJ2-1
d_gene: TRBD2
v_gene: TRBV12-3/TRBV12-4
len: 14
CDR3nt: TGTGCCAGCACCTGGTCTCGACTAGCGGGAGGGCAGTTCTTC
CDR3aa: CASTWSRLAGGQFF

abundance: many
j_gene: TRBJ2-3
d_gene: .
v_gene: TRBV12-3/TRBV12-4
len: 12
CDR3nt: TGTGCCAGCAGTCTCGTGAGGGATACGCAGTATTTT
CDR3aa: CASSLVRDTQYF

abundance: few
j_gene: TRBJ2-4
d_gene: .
v_gene: TRBV6-1
len: 13
CDR3nt: TGTGCCAGCAGTGTAGGGACCCCTATTCTTCAGTACTTC
CDR3aa: CASSVGTPILQYF

abundance: .
j_gene: TRBJ2-5
d_gene: .
v_gene: TRBV7-8
len: 18
CDR3nt: TGTGCCAGCAGCTTCGGAGGGTTCCCCTATCGGTACCAAGAGACCCAGTACTTC
CDR3aa: CASSFGGFPYRYQETQYF

abundance: .
j_gene: TRBJ2-3
d_gene: TRBD2
v_gene: TRBV7-9
len: 17
CDR3nt: TGTGCCAGCAGCTTAGCTCTAGCGGGAAAGGGAACAGATACGCAGTATTTT
CDR3aa: CASSLALAGKGTDTQYF

abundance: few
j_gene: TRBJ1-1
d_gene: TRBD1
v_gene: TRBV2
len: 13
CDR3nt: TGTGCCAGCAGGGACAGGATGAACACTGAAGCTTTCTTT
CDR3aa: CASRDRMNTEAFF

abundance: many
j_gene: TRBJ2-2
d_gene: TRBD2
v_gene: TRBV5-1
len: 16
CDR3nt: TGCGCCAGCAGCTTGGTGGGACTAGCTGCCACCGGGGAGCTGTTTTTT
CDR3aa: CASSLVGLAATGELFF

abundance: many
j_gene: TRBJ1-1
d_gene: .
v_gene: TRBV5-1
len: 14
CDR3nt: TGCGCCAGCAGCTTGGGACCGCGGGGCACTGAAGCTTTCTTT
CDR3aa: CASSLGPRGTEAFF

abundance: many
j_gene: TRBJ2-2
d_gene: TRBD2
v_gene: TRBV13
len: 17
CDR3nt: TGTGCCAGCAGCCTAGGGGGACTAGCTACTTACACCGGGGAGCTGTTTTTT
CDR3aa: CASSLGGLATYTGELFF

abundance: .
j_gene: TRBJ2-7
d_gene: .
v_gene: TRBV20-1
len: 13
CDR3nt: TGCAGTGCTAGCCCGGCAGGGTCCTACGAGCAGTACTTC
CDR3aa: CSASPAGSYEQYF

abundance: .
j_gene: TRBJ2-1
d_gene: .
v_gene: TRBV28
len: 16
CDR3nt: TGTGCCAGCAGTTCGACGGGGCCCCGGGCCTACAATGAGCAGTTCTTC
CDR3aa: CASSSTGPRAYNEQFF

abundance: .
j_gene: TRBJ2-1
d_gene: TRBD2
v_gene: TRBV4-3
len: 17
CDR3nt: TGCGCCAGCAGCCAAGAAGAGGGGACTAGCGATAATAATGAGCAGTTCTTC
CDR3aa: CASSQEEGTSDNNEQFF

abundance: many
j_gene: TRBJ2-7
d_gene: .
v_gene: TRBV7-6
len: 15
CDR3nt: TGTGCCAGCAGTCTAGCAGGGGACACCTCCTACGAGCAGTACTTC
CDR3aa: CASSLAGDTSYEQYF

abundance: many
j_gene: TRBJ2-4
d_gene: .
v_gene: TRBV27
len: 14
CDR3nt: TGTGCCAGCAGTTCATGGGGAGCCAAAAACATTCAGTACTTC
CDR3aa: CASSSWGAKNIQYF

abundance: many
j_gene: TRBJ2-3
d_gene: .
v_gene: TRBV29-1
len: 14
CDR3nt: TGCAGCGTTGGGGAGATAACCTACTCAGATACGCAGTATTTT
CDR3aa: CSVGEITYSDTQYF

abundance: many
j_gene: TRBJ2-3
d_gene: .
v_gene: TRBV3-1
len: 14
CDR3nt: TGTGCCAGCAGCCCCGTACTTTACACAGATACGCAGTATTTT
CDR3aa: CASSPVLYTDTQYF

abundance: many
j_gene: TRBJ2-5
d_gene: .
v_gene: TRBV12-3/TRBV12-4
len: 15
CDR3nt: TGTGCCAGCAGTTTTTCGGCAGACGGGCAAGAGACCCAGTACTTC
CDR3aa: CASSFSADGQETQYF

abundance: few
j_gene: TRBJ2-7
d_gene: .
v_gene: TRBV18
len: 15
CDR3nt: TGTGCCAGCTCATCTCCAGCCTCTCCCCGCTACGAGCAGTACTTC
CDR3aa: CASSSPASPRYEQYF

abundance: few
j_gene: TRBJ2-1
d_gene: .
v_gene: TRBV7-3
len: 18
CDR3nt: TGTGCCAGCAGCCCCTACAGGGGGCTTAGCGGGATCTACAATGAGCAGTTCTTC
CDR3aa: CASSPYRGLSGIYNEQFF

abundance: .
j_gene: TRBJ2-7
d_gene: .
v_gene: TRBV29-1
len: 12
CDR3nt: TGCAGCGTGGCCTGGACATCCAACGAGCAGTACTTC
CDR3aa: CSVAWTSNEQYF

abundance: .
j_gene: TRBJ2-3
d_gene: TRBD2
v_gene: TRBV12-3/TRBV12-4
len: 16
CDR3nt: TGTGCCAGCACTCCGCGGCGGGGGGCGTGGACAGATACGCAGTATTTT
CDR3aa: CASTPRRGAWTDTQYF

abundance: few
j_gene: TRBJ2-7
d_gene: TRBD2
v_gene: TRBV4-3
len: 14
CDR3nt: TGCGCCAGCAGCTCCCGACTAGCGAAGGGCGAGCAGTACTTC
CDR3aa: CASSSRLAKGEQYF

abundance: many
j_gene: TRBJ2-7
d_gene: .
v_gene: TRBV12-3/TRBV12-4
len: 12
CDR3nt: TGTGCCAGCAGCCCCTCAGCCTACGAGCAGTACTTC
CDR3aa: CASSPSAYEQYF

abundance: .
j_gene: TRBJ2-2
d_gene: .
v_gene: TRBV20-1
len: 14
CDR3nt: TGCAGTGCCCCTTGGGGGTCATTCACCGGGGAGCTGTTTTTT
CDR3aa: CSAPWGSFTGELFF